This T cell receptor (beta chain) derives from a study of T cell changes during pregnancy in multiple sclerosis. Sequenced by immunoSEQ multiplex PCR; TCRdb stores in-frame clones only, minus some. The sample holds about 28,000 clones, roughly 94% seen once. After removal of 6 bases from V and 2 bases from J, the junction contained 14 bases not matched to a gene. Germline V gene data show CDR1 as GTSNPN and CDR2 as SVGIG (reference sequence). The CDR3 runs to 16 residues. This sequence joins TRBV30 and TRBJ2-3; 7 bases are a match to TRBD1. Sequenced material: peripheral blood, taken in the first trimester of pregnancy. The TCR comes from a female donor in good health, enrolled as a control in a pregnancy study. CDR3 in amino acids: CACTSKGGQFTDTQYF. CDR3 in DNA: TGTGCCTGTACCTCTAAAGGGGGACAGTTCACAGATACGCAGTATTTT.